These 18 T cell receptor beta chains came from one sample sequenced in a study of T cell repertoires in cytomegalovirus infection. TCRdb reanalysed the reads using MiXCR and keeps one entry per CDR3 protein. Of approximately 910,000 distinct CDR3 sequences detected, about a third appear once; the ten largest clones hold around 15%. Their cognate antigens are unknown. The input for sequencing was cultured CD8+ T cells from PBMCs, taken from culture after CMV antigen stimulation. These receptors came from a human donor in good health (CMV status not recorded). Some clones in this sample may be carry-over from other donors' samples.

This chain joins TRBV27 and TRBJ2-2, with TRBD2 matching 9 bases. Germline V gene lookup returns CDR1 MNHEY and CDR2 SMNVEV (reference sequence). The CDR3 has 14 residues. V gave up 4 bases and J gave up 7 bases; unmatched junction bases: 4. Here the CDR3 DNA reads TGTGCCAGCAGTTCGCGGGGGGGCCTCGGGGAGCTGTTTTTT. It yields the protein CASSSRGGLGELFF.

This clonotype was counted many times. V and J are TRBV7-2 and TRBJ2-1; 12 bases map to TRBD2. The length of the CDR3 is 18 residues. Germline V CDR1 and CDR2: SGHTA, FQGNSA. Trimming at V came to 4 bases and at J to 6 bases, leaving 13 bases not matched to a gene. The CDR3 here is CASSSPALTSGGVNEQFF. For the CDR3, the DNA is TGTGCCAGCAGCTCCCCTGCCCTGACTAGCGGGGGTGTCAATGAGCAGTTCTTC. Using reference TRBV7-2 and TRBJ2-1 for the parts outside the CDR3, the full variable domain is GAGVSQSPSNKVTEKGKDVELRCDPISGHTALYWYRQSLGQGLEFLIYFQGNSAPDKSGLPSDRFSAERTGGSVSTLTIQRTQQEDSAVYLCASSSPALTSGGVNEQFFGPGTRLTVL.

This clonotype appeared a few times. The CDR3 is CASDQGVEQYV. The CDR3 DNA is TGTGCCAGCGATCAGGGTGTCGAGCAGTACGTC. V and J are TRBV2 and TRBJ2-7; the D gene is possibly TRBD1 (5 bases). The CDR3 runs 11 residues. Germline CDR1 and CDR2: SNHLY and FYNNEI. V was shortened by 8 bases and J by 6 bases, with 11 bases between the two germline ends.

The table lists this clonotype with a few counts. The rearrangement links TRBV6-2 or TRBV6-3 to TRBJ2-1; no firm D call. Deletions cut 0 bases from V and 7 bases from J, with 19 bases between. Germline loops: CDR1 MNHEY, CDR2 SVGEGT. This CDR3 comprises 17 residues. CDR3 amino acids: CASSYSITDLRANEQFF. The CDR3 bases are TGTGCCAGCAGTTACTCGATAACAGATCTCCGGGCAAATGAGCAGTTCTTC.

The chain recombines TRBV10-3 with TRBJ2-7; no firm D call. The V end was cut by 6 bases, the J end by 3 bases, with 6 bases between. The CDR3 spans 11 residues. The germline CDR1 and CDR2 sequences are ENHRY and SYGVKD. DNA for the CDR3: TGTGCCATCAGCGTAGACTACGAGCAGTACTTC. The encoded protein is CAISVDYEQYF.

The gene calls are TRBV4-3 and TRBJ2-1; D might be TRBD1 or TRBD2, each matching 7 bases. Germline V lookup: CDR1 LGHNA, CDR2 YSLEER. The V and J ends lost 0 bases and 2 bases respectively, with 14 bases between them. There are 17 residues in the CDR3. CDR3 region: CASSQERQGGAYNEQFF. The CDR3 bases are TGCGCCAGCAGCCAAGAACGACAGGGAGGGGCCTACAATGAGCAGTTCTTC.

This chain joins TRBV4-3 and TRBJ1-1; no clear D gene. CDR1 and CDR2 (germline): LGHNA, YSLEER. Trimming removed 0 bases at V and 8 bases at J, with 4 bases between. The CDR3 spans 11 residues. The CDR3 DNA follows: TGCGCCAGCAGCCAAGAGGCAGAAGCTTTCTTT. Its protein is CASSQEAEAFF.

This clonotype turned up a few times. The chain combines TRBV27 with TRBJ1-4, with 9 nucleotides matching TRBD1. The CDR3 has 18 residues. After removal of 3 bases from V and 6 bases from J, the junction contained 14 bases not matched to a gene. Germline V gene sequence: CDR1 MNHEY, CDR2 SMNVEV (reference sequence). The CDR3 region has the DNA TGTGCCAGCAGTTTTAAGGGACAGGGAGATCCGGAGGATGAAAAACTGTTTTTT. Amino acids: CASSFKGQGDPEDEKLFF.

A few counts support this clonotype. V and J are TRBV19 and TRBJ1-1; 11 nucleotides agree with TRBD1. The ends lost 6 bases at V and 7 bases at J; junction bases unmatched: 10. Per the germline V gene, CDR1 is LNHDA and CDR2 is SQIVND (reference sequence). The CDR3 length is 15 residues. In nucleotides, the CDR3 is TGTGCCAGTAGACCCGGGACAGGGGGACCGGGTGAAGCTTTCTTT. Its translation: CASRPGTGGPGEAFF.

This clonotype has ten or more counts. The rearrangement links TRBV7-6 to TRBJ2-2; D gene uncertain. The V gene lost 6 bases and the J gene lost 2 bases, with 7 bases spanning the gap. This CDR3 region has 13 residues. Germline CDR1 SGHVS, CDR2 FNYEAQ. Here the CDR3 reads CASRSGNTGELFF. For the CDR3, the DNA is TGTGCCAGCAGATCAGGAAACACCGGGGAGCTGTTTTTT.

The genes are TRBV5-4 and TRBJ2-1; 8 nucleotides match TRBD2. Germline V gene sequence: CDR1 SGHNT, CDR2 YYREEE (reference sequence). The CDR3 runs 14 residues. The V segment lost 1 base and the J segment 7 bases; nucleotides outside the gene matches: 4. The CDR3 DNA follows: TGTGCCAGCAGCTTGACCGGGGGGGTGAATGAGCAGTTCTTC. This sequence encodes CASSLTGGVNEQFF.

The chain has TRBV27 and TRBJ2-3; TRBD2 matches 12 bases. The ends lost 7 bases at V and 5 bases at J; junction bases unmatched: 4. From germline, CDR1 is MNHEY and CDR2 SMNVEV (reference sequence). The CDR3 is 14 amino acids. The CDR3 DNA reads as TGTGCCAGCAACCCGGGACTAGCGGGAGATACGCAGTATTTT. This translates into CASNPGLAGDTQYF.

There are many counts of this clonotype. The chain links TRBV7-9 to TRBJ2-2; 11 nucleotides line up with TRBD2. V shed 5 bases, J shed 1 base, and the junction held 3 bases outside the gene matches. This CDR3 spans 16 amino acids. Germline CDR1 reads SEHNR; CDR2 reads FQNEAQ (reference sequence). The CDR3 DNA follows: TGTGCCAGCAGCCCCACTAGCGGGGGGAACACCGGGGAGCTGTTTTTT. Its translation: CASSPTSGGNTGELFF. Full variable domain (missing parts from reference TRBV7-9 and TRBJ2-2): DTGVSQNPRHKITKRGQNVTFRCDPISEHNRLYWYRQTLGQGPEFLTYFQNEAQLEKSRLLSDRFSAERPKGSFSTLEIQRTEQGDSAMYLCASSPTSGGNTGELFFGEGSRLTVL.

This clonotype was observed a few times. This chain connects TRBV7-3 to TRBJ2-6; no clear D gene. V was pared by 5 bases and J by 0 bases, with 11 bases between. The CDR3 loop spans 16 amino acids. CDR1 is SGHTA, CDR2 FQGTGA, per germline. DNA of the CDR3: TGTGCCAGCAGCCCCGGGCCCTACTCTGGGGCCAACGTCCTGACTTTC. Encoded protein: CASSPGPYSGANVLTF.

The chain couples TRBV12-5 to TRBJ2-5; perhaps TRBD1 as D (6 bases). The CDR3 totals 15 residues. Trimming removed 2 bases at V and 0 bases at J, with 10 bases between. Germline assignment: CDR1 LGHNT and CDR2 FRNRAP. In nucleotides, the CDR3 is TGTGCTAGTGGTTTGTCCCGGACAGACCAAGAGACCCAGTACTTC. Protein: CASGLSRTDQETQYF.

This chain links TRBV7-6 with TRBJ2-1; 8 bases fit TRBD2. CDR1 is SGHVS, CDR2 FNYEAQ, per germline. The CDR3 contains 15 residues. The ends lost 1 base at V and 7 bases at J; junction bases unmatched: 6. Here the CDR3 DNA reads TGTGCCAGCAGCTTAGGACGGGGGGGCGGGAATGAGCAGTTCTTC. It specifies CASSLGRGGGNEQFF.

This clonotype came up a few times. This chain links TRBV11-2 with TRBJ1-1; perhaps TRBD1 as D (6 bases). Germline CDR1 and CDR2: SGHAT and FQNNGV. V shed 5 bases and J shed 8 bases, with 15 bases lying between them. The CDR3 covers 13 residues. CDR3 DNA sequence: TGTGCCAGCAGCCCAGGGCGGGGGCTCGAAGCTTTCTTT. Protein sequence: CASSPGRGLEAFF.

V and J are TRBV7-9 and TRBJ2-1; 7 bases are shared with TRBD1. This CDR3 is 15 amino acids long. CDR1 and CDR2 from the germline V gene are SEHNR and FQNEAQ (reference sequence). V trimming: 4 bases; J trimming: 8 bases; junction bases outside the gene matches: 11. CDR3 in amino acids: CASSSRQGNSDEQFF. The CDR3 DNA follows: TGTGCCAGCAGCTCACGACAGGGAAATTCGGATGAGCAGTTCTTC.